This T cell receptor beta chain emerged from a study of OX40 agonist ivuxolimab in advanced cancers. Background on the study: Given to patients was ivuxolimab, an agonistic anti-OX40 (CD134) antibody. Those treated in dose escalation had hepatocellular carcinoma, melanoma, renal cell cancer or head and neck cancer. Participants averaged about 66 years of age (range roughly 23 to 79) and were 75% to 90% male. A history of anti-PD-1, anti-PD-L1 or anti-CTLA-4 therapy was acceptable, and over 35% had some.

The CDR3 runs to 16 residues. With V trimmed by 3 bases and J by 6 bases, 8 bases remained unmatched. CDR1 is LNHDA and CDR2 is SQIVND in the germline V gene (reference sequence). This clone appeared a single time. Here immunoSEQ multiplex PCR was the method, and the copy in TCRdb shows in-frame clones only, minus some. Of approximately 84,000 clones in the sample, 85% to 95% were seen once. This TCR derives from an adult with an advanced solid tumor such as melanoma, head and neck, liver or kidney cancer. The sample here was CD4+ or CD8+ T cells sorted from blood, taken in a trial of the OX40 agonist ivuxolimab. This chain connects TRBV19 to TRBJ1-1; 12 nucleotides match TRBD1. The CDR3 sequence is CASSMQPGQGASEAFF. CDR3 DNA: TGTGCCAGTAGTATGCAACCGGGACAGGGGGCCTCTGAAGCTTTCTTT.